This T cell receptor (beta chain) originates from a study of CD8+ T cells in alopecia areata. As to treatment: oral pan-JAK inhibitor, 5-10 mg twice daily. Sequencing relied on a cDNA template that was reverse transcribed from extracted RNA. Assay used: immunoSEQ multiplex PCR; TCRdb lists only in-frame clones, some missing. This table has approximately 210,000 clones, approximately 72% appearing once. Per the germline V gene, CDR1 is GTSNPN and CDR2 is SVGIG (reference sequence). The CDR3 extends over 13 amino acids. V was cut by 7 bases and J by 4 bases, with 16 bases left in between. This clonotype was sampled from a human donor with alopecia areata. The chain uses TRBV30 and TRBJ1-1; the D is unclear. The sequences come from CD4+ T cells sorted from blood, collected around week 46, from a patient treated with tofacitinib. CDR3 DNA: TGTGCCTACCCAAAGGTGGGCTCCACTGAAGCTTTCTTT. Amino acids: CAYPKVGSTEAFF.